This note documents a single TCR beta chain sequence. This specimen comes from a study of cytomegalovirus exposure and HLA in healthy donors. 13 Jbeta primers and 60 Vbeta primers were used for the PCR. Sequencing was performed with immunoSEQ multiplex PCR; in TCRdb, only in-frame clones are kept and a portion is missing. The sample lists some 200,000 clones, about four fifths seen once, with approximately 1.5% in the top ten. The clonotype was recovered from a girl aged 10 to 17 in good health and CMV-seropositive. Specimen: PBMCs.

The DNA of the CDR3 is TGTGCCAGCAGTGAAGTCCGGCAGCCCCAGCATTTT. This translates into CASSEVRQPQHF. The V and J genes are TRBV6-1 and TRBJ1-5; D is ambiguous. V dropped 1 base and J dropped 7 bases, with 5 bases sitting between them. The CDR3 is made up of 12 amino acids. Germline lookup yields CDR1 MNHNS and CDR2 SASEGT.